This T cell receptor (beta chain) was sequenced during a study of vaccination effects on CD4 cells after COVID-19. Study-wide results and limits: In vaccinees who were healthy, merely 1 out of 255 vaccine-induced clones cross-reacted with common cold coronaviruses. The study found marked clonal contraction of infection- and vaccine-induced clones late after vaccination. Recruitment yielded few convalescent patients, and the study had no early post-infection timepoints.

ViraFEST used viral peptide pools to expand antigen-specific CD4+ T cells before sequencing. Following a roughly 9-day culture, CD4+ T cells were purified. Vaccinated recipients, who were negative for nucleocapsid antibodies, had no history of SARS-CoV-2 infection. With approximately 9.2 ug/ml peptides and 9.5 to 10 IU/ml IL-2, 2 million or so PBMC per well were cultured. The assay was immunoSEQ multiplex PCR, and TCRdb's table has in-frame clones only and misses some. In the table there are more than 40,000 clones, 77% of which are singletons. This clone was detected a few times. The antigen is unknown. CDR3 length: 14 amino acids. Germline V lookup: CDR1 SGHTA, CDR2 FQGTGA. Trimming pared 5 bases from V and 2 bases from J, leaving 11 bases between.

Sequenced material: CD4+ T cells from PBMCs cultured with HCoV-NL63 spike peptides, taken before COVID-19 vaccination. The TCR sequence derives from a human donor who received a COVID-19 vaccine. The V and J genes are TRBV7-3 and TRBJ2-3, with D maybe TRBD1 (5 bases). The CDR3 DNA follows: TGTGCCAGCAGCATGGGGCGGAACACAGATACGCAGTATTTT. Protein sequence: CASSMGRNTDTQYF.